Detailed here is one TCR beta chain. The data were taken from a study of blood T cell repertoires in COVID-19. Study-level background: There were acute and convalescent COVID-19 samples, and they came from the United States, Italy and Spain. From T cells, B-cell-depleted T cells, or PBMCs came the material, which was cDNA or gDNA.

Authors' analysis steps: Amplification with reference gene primers provided the estimates of nucleated cell counts. Assay: immunoSEQ multiplex PCR; the TCRdb copy retains only in-frame clones and omits some. V, J and clone size were drawn from that table, and D and trimming were deduced from the DNA. Of 200,000 to 250,000 clones listed, 86% were seen once; the top ten hold around an eighth. V trimming: 3 bases; J trimming: 3 bases; junction bases outside the gene matches: 12. This CDR3 is 18 amino acids long. Looked up from germline, CDR1 is SGHVS and CDR2 is FQNEAQ. The sequence was obtained from a man at least 80 years old with acute or convalescent COVID-19. Specimen: peripheral blood. The V call is TRBV7-8, the J call TRBJ1-5; 9 bases fit TRBD1. This CDR3 is CASSFMGGGTGNNQPQHF. The DNA of the CDR3 is TGTGCCAGCAGCTTTATGGGAGGAGGGACAGGGAACAATCAGCCCCAGCATTTT.